These 16 T cell receptor beta chains originate from one sample sequenced in a study of shared T cell receptors in the human thymus. Assay: immunoSEQ multiplex PCR; the TCRdb copy retains only in-frame clones and omits some. The data contain about 380,000 clones, 95% of them singletons. Sequencing was done on a sample of thymocytes. Receptors originate from a human donor.

V usage is TRBV15 and J usage is TRBJ2-7; weak D call: TRBD1 (8 bases). Looked up from germline, CDR1 is LNHNV and CDR2 is YYDKDF (reference sequence). Trimming removed 1 base from V and 4 bases from J, with 11 bases in between. The CDR3 extends over 14 amino acids. CDR3 sequence: CATSRAQGGYEQYF. CDR3 DNA sequence: TGTGCCACCAGCAGAGCACAGGGGGGGTACGAGCAGTACTTC.

This clone was seen more than once but under ten times. J is TRBJ2-1 and V is TRBV29-1; 10 bases agree with TRBD2. The length of the CDR3 is 19 residues. The ends lost 4 bases at V and 0 bases at J; junction bases unmatched: 15. Germline lookup yields CDR1 SQVTM and CDR2 ANQGSEA. CDR3 sequence reads: CSVGNPVRKREGSYNEQFF. The CDR3 region has the DNA TGCAGCGTTGGTAACCCCGTGAGGAAGCGGGAGGGCTCCTACAATGAGCAGTTCTTC.

The chain carries TRBV6-5 and TRBJ2-1; no firm D call. V was cut by 4 bases and J by 6 bases, with 19 bases left in between. Looked up from germline, CDR1 is MNHEY and CDR2 is SVGAGI. CDR3 length equals 16 residues. DNA of the CDR3: TGTGCCAGCAGTTCGAAGGACGTCTACTCCCTCAATGAGCAGTTCTTC. Its protein is CASSSKDVYSLNEQFF.

The chain combines TRBV4-2 with TRBJ2-1; 8 positions match TRBD1. This CDR3 spans 17 amino acids. V dropped 2 bases and J dropped 8; count of bases not matched to a gene: 14. CDR1 and CDR2 from the germline V gene are LGHNA and YNFKEQ. CDR3 nucleotides: TGTGCCAGCAGCCAACGGTTGGGACAGGAGGGTGGGGATGAGCAGTTCTTC. Its protein is CASSQRLGQEGGDEQFF.

V usage is TRBV27 and J usage is TRBJ2-7; D possibly matches TRBD1 or TRBD2 (5 bases each). Trimming stripped 4 bases from V and 2 bases from J, with 15 bases between. Looked up from germline, CDR1 is MNHEY and CDR2 is SMNVEV (reference sequence). The CDR3 contains 15 residues. CDR3 sequence: CASSYNGTGPYEQYF. CDR3 bases: TGTGCCAGCAGTTACAACGGGACGGGACCCTACGAGCAGTACTTC.

The chain uses TRBV11-2 and TRBJ2-7, with unresolved D. V lost 1 base to trimming and J lost 3 bases, with 7 bases between them. The CDR3 loop spans 13 amino acids. Germline assignment: CDR1 SGHAT and CDR2 FQNNGV. The CDR3 sequence is CASSLAEVYEQYF. In DNA form, the CDR3 reads TGTGCCAGCAGCTTAGCTGAAGTCTACGAGCAGTACTTC.

This chain uses TRBV28 with TRBJ1-2; no reliable D call. The CDR3 sequence is 15 residues long. Germline V CDR1 and CDR2: MDHEN, SYDVKM. V lost 1 base, J lost 3 bases, and 12 bases lay in between. The CDR3 nucleotides are TGTGCCAGCAGTTTATCAGCGGAATCGCACTATGGCTACACCTTC. Translated: CASSLSAESHYGYTF.

On this clone itself: The junction departs from germline at one end; a sequencing error may be responsible. The genes are TRBV7-7 and TRBJ2-3; 7 nucleotides agree with TRBD2. Germline V gene lookup returns CDR1 SSHAT and CDR2 FNYEAQ (reference sequence). This CDR3 has 14 residues. CDR3 bases: TGTGCTAGCAGCTTGACTAGCAACAGCGGTACGCAGTATTTT. It yields the protein CASSLTSNSGTQYF.

This clone has a single count. The rearrangement uses TRBV7-9 and TRBJ1-5, with TRBD1 as a possible D gene (5 bases). The V end lost 5 bases, the J end lost 4 bases, and 18 bases lay between the germline ends. Per the germline V gene, CDR1 is SEHNR and CDR2 is FQNEAQ (reference sequence). The CDR3 is made up of 16 amino acids. The CDR3 region has the DNA TGTGCCAGCAGCCTCGGGACGGGGGAAGTAAATCAGCCCCAGCATTTT. Protein: CASSLGTGEVNQPQHF.

The rearrangement uses TRBV19 and TRBJ2-1; TRBD1 is a possible D gene (6 bases). Germline loops: CDR1 LNHDA, CDR2 SQIVND (reference sequence). The CDR3 has 16 residues. The ends were cut back, 0 bases at V and 9 bases at J, with 18 bases in the middle. In DNA form, the CDR3 reads TGTGCCAGTAGTATAGATCAGGGGTTTCAATCAATTGAGCAGTTCTTC. Translation: CASSIDQGFQSIEQFF. Full variable domain (missing parts from reference TRBV19 and TRBJ2-1): DGGITQSPKYLFRKEGQNVTLSCEQNLNHDAMYWYRQDPGQGLRLIYYSQIVNDFQKGDIAEGYSVSREKKESFPLTVTSAQKNPTAFYLCASSIDQGFQSIEQFFGPGTRLTVL.

The genes are TRBV27 and TRBJ1-5, with 10 bases fitting TRBD1. V shed 0 bases, J shed 9 bases, and the junction held 2 bases outside the gene matches. Per germline, CDR1 MNHEY and CDR2 SMNVEV (reference sequence). CDR3 length: 14 residues. CDR3 coding DNA: TGTGCCAGCAGTTTATCGACAGGGGGCGGGCCCCAGCATTTT. Its protein product is CASSLSTGGGPQHF.

V gene TRBV4-2 combines with J gene TRBJ2-1, with D perhaps matching TRBD1 (5 bases). V lost 1 base to trimming and J lost 7 bases, with 11 bases between them. The CDR3 runs 14 residues. The V gene's germline CDR1 is LGHNA and CDR2 YNFKEQ. CDR3 in DNA: TGTGCCAGCAGCCAAGTAACGGCAGGGAATGAGCAGTTCTTC. Translation: CASSQVTAGNEQFF.

The chain joins TRBV28 to TRBJ1-1; 8 nucleotides line up with TRBD1. V gave up 2 bases and J gave up 4 bases; unmatched junction bases: 3. Germline-derived CDR1 and CDR2 are MDHEN and SYDVKM. The CDR3 loop spans 14 amino acids. In nucleotides, the CDR3 is TGTGCCAGCAGTTTACAGGGGGCCGGCACTGAAGCTTTCTTT. It codes for CASSLQGAGTEAFF.

The J gene is TRBJ2-1, the V gene TRBV9; TRBD2 matches 10 bases. CDR1 and CDR2 (germline): SGDLS, YYNGEE. Trimming took 0 bases from V and 3 from J; bases not matched to a gene: 3. The CDR3 has 16 residues. The CDR3 coding sequence is TGTGCCAGCAGCGTAGTTTGGACTAGCGGCTACAATGAGCAGTTCTTC. The encoded protein is CASSVVWTSGYNEQFF. The complete variable domain, with remaining parts taken from reference TRBV9 and TRBJ2-1, reads DSGVTQTPKHLITATGQRVTLRCSPRSGDLSVYWYQQSLDQGLQFLIQYYNGEERAKGNILERFSAQQFPDLHSELNLSSLELGDSALYFCASSVVWTSGYNEQFFGPGTRLTVL.

V is TRBV2 and J is TRBJ1-4; D gene uncertain. V shed 6 bases and J shed 10 bases, with 12 bases lying between them. Germline V CDR1 and CDR2: SNHLY, FYNNEI. This CDR3 is built from 12 residues. CDR3 residues: CASRAAEGKLFF. DNA for the CDR3: TGTGCCAGCAGGGCGGCGGAGGGAAAACTGTTTTTT.

In this sample, this clone turned up once. V usage is TRBV28 and J usage is TRBJ2-7; possibly TRBD1 for D (5 bases). Per the germline V gene, CDR1 is MDHEN and CDR2 is SYDVKM. The V end lost 3 bases, the J end lost 2 bases, and 11 bases lay between the germline ends. The CDR3 is made up of 14 amino acids. The CDR3 reads CASSFGAPPYEQYF. The CDR3 DNA reads as TGTGCCAGCAGTTTTGGGGCCCCCCCCTACGAGCAGTACTTC.